This TCR beta chain was retrieved from a study of T cells after yellow fever vaccination. General study points: Boosting was followed by the reappearance of most primary-vaccination clones (about 97% CD4, roughly 90% CD8). Peaking faster, on day 5 versus 15, the secondary response was nonetheless weaker.

This clonotype was recorded a few times. Its antigen is as yet unknown. Via MiXCR, TCRdb re-called the 5' RACE reads, giving one row per CDR3 protein. The repertoire holds 600,000 to 750,000 distinct CDR3 sequences, about 12% seen once, with more than 13% in the top ten. The CDR3 has 15 amino acids. Per the germline V gene, CDR1 is DFQATT and CDR2 is SNEGSKA (reference sequence). The ends were cut back, 4 bases at V and 1 base at J, with 13 bases in the middle. The source of this sequence is a man aged 25 to 40 who received the YFV17D yellow fever vaccine. This specimen consisted of PBMCs, obtained on the day of the yellow fever booster vaccination. The chain combines TRBV20-1 with TRBJ2-2; the D gene is possibly TRBD2 (5 bases). CDR3 nucleotides: TGCAGTGCTAACTTTGGGAGCTGGAACACCGGGGAGCTGTTTTTT. As protein: CSANFGSWNTGELFF.